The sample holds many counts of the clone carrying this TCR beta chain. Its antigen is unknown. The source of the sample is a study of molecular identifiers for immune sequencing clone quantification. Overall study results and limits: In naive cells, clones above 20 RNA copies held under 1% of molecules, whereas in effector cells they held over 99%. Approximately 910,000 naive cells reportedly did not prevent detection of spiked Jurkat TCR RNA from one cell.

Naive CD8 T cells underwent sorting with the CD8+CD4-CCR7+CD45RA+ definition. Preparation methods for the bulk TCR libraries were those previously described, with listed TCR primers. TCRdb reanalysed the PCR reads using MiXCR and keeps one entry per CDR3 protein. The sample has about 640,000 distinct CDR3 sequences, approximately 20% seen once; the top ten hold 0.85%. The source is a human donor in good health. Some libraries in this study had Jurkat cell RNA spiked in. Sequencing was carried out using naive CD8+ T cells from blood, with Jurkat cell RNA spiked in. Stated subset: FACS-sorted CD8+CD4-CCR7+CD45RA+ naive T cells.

The DNA of the CDR3 is TGCGCCAGCAGCCGCCGGGACACTAGAACGACAGATACGCAGTATTTT. Translation: CASSRRDTRTTDTQYF. J is TRBJ2-3 and V is TRBV4-3, with D perhaps TRBD1 (6 bases). There are 16 residues in the CDR3. The V gene lost 4 bases and the J gene lost 3 bases, with 17 bases spanning the gap. Germline V gene lookup returns CDR1 LGHNA and CDR2 YSLEER.